This TCR beta chain originates from a study of tumor-infiltrating lymphocytes in primary liver carcinoma. Study-wide background: Lesions, classed as T1-T3 N0M0, spanned roughly 4.2 to 10 cm across. Roughly 3.5 to 7.13 million productive TCRbeta reads were obtained per sample, with similar numbers across tissue types.

J gave up 4 bases and V 8 bases, and 5 bases lay outside the gene matches. The germline gives CDR1 SGHVS, CDR2 FQNEAQ. The CDR3 is 14 amino acids. General study findings and limits: Tumors carried a top-250-clone fraction significantly exceeding that of blood (p = 0.039).

This clonotype has only a few counts. The antigen is unknown. From roughly 20-30 mg of unsorted bulk tissue, DNA and RNA were co-extracted together. The input was approximately 500 ng total RNA; TCR beta cDNA was made from it with a constant-region primer. The TCR beta library was amplified through three nested multiplex PCR rounds in a modified ARM-PCR procedure. A C-beta reverse primer was combined with TRBV1-TRBV30 forward primers in the first two PCR rounds, and each round had approximately 9 cycles. Each CDR3 protein is one row after TCRdb ran MiXCR on the multiplex PCR reads. Counted here are 40,000 to 60,000 distinct CDR3 sequences, about three quarters occurring once; the ten biggest clones make up more than 25%.

The specimen was liver tumor tissue from sampling region 3. The subset: tumor region T3, left-lateral pole. The source is a man aged 40-50 years with primary liver carcinoma and hepatitis B virus infection. The chain is built from TRBV7-8 and TRBJ2-1, with 10 bases that match TRBD2. The CDR3 nucleotides are TGTGCCAGCCCAGGACTAGCGGATTACAATGAGCAGTTCTTC. Its translation: CASPGLADYNEQFF.